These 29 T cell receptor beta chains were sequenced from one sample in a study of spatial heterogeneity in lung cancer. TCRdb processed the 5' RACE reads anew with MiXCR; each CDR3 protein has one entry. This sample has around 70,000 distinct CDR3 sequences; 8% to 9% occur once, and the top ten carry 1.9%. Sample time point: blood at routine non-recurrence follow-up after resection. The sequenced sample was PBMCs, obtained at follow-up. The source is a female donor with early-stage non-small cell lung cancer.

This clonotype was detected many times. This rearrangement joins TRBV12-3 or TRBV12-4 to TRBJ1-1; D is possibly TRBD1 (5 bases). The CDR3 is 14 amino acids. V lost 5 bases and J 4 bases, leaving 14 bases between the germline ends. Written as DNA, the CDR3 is TGTGCCAGCAGTAGGGACGATTGGGGCACTGAAGCTTTCTTT. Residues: CASSRDDWGTEAFF.

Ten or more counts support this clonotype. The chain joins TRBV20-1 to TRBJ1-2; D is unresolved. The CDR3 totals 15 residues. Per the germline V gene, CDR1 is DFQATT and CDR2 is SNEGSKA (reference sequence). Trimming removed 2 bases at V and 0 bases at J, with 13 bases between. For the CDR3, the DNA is TGCAGTGCTAGAAACAGACGGCAAGCTAACTATGGCTACACCTTC. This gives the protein CSARNRRQANYGYTF.

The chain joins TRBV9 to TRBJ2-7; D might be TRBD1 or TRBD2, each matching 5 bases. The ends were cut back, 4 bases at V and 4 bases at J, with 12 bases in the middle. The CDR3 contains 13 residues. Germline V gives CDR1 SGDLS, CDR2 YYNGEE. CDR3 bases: TGTGCCAGCAGCACCGGGACCAAGTACGAGCAGTACTTC. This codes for CASSTGTKYEQYF.

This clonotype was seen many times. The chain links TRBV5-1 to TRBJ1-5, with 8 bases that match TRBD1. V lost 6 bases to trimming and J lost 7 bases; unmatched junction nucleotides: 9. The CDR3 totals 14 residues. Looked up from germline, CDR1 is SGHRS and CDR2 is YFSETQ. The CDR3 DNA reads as TGCGCCAGCAAATCGAGACAGGGGAAGCAGCCCCAGCATTTT. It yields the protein CASKSRQGKQPQHF.

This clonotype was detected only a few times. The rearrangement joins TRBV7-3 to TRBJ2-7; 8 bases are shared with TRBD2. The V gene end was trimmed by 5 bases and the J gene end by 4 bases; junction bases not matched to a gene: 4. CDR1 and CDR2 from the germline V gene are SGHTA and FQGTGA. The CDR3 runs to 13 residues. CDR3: CASSPGTSYEQYF. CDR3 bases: TGTGCCAGCAGCCCCGGGACTAGTTACGAGCAGTACTTC.

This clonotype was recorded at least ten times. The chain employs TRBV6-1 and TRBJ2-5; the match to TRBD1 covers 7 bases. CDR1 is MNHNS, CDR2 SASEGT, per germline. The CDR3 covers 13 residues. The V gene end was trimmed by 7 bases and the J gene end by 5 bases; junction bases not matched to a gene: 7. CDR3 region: CASTLDRTETQYF. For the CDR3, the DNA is TGTGCCAGCACTCTGGACAGGACGGAGACCCAGTACTTC.

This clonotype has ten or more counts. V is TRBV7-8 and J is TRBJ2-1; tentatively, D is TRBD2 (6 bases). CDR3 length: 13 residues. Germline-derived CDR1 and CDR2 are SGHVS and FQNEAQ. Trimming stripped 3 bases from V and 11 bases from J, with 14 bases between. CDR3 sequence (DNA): TGTGCCAGCAGCTTGGGGACTGGCATTCAGCAGTTCTTC. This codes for CASSLGTGIQQFF.

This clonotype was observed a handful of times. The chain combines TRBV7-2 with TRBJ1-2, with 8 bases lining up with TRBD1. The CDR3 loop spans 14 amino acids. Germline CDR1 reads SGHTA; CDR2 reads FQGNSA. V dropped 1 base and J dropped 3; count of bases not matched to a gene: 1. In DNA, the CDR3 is TGTGCCAGCAGCTTAGGGGACAGGTACTATGGCTACACCTTC. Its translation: CASSLGDRYYGYTF.

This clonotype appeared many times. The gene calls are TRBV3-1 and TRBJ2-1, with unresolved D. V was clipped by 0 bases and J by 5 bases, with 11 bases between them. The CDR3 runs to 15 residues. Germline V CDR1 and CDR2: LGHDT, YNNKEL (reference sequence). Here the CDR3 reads CASSQDPGKHNEQFF. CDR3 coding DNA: TGTGCCAGCAGCCAAGACCCGGGCAAACACAATGAGCAGTTCTTC.

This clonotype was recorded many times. CDR3 region: CAISEGRMYF. In DNA form, the CDR3 reads TGTGCCATCAGTGAGGGCAGGATGTACTTC. The chain recombines TRBV10-3 with TRBJ2-7, with D uncertain. The CDR3 sequence is 10 residues long. Germline V gene data show CDR1 as ENHRY and CDR2 as SYGVKD. V was shortened by 2 bases and J by 12 bases, with 8 bases between the two germline ends.

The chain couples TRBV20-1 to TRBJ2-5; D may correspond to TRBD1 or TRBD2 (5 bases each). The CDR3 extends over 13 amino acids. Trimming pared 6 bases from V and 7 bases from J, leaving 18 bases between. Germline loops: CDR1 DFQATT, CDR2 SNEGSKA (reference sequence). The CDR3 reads CSARDPARATQYF. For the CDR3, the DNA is TGCAGTGCCAGGGACCCAGCTCGTGCGACCCAGTACTTC.

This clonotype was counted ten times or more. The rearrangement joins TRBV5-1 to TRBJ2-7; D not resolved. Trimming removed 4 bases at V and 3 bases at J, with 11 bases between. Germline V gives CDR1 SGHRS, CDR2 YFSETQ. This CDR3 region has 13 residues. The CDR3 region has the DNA TGCGCCAGCAGCGGTGGCCTTCTCTACGAGCAGTACTTC. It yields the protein CASSGGLLYEQYF.

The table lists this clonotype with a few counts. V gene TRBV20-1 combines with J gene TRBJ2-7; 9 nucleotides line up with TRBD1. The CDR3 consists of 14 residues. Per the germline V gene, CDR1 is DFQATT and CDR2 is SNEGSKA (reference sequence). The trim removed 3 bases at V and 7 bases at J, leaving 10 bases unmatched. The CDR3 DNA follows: TGCAGTGCTAGGGACAGGGGCCCTTCGAGGGAGCAGTACTTC. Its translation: CSARDRGPSREQYF.

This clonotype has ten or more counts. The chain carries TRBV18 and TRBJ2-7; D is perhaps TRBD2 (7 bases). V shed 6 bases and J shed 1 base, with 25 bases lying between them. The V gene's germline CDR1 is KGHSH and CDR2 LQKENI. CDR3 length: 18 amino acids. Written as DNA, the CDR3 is TGTGCCAGCTCCCCGGAAGGGGGGGGAGTGGCGGGGTCCTACGAGCAGTACTTC. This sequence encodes CASSPEGGGVAGSYEQYF.

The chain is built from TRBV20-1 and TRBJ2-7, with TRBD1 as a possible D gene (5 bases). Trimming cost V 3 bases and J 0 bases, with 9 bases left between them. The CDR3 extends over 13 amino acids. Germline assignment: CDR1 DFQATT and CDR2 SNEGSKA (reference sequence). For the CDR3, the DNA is TGCAGTGCTAGTCAGGGCAACTCCTACGAGCAGTACTTC. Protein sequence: CSASQGNSYEQYF.

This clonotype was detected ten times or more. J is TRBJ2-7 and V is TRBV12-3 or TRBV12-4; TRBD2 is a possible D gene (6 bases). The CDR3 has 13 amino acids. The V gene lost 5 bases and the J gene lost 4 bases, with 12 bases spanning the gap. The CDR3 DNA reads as TGTGCCAGCAGTGGCGGGACCCTATACGAGCAGTACTTC. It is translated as CASSGGTLYEQYF.

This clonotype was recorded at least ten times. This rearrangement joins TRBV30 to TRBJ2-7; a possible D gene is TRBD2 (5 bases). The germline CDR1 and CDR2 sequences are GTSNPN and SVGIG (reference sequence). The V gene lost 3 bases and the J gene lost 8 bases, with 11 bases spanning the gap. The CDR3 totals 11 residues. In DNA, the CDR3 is TGTGCCTGGAGCCAACCGGGGAAGCAGTACTTC. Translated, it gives CAWSQPGKQYF.

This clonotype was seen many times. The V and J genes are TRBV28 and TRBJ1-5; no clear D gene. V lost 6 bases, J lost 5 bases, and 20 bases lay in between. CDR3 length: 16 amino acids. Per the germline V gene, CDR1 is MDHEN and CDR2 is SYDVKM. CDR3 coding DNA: TGTGCCAGCAGGGCAGTCTCGGGGTGGGTGTATCAGCCCCAGCATTTT. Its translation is CASRAVSGWVYQPQHF.

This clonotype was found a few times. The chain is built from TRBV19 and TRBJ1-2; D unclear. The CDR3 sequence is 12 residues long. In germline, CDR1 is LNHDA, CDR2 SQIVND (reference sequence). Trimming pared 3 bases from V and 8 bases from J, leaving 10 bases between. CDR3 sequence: CASSIEAVGYTF. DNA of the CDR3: TGTGCCAGTAGTATCGAGGCGGTCGGCTACACCTTC.

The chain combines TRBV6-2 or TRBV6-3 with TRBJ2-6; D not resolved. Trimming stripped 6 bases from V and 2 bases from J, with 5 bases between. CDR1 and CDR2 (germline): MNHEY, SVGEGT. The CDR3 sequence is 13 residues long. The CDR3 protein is CASRIAGANVLTF. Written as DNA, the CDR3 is TGTGCCAGCAGAATCGCTGGGGCCAACGTCCTGACTTTC.

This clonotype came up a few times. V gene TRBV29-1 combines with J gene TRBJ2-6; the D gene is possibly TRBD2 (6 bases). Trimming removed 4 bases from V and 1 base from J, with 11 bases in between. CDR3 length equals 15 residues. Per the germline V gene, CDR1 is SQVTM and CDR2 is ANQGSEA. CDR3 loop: CSVGGLASGANVLTF. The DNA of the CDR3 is TGCAGCGTTGGGGGCCTAGCGTCTGGGGCCAACGTCCTGACTTTC.

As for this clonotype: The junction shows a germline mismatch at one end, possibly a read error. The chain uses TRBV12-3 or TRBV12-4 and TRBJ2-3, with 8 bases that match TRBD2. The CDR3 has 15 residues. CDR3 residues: CASSLRLANADTQNF. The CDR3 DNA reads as TGTGCCAGCAGTTTAAGACTAGCGAACGCAGATACGCAGAATTTT.

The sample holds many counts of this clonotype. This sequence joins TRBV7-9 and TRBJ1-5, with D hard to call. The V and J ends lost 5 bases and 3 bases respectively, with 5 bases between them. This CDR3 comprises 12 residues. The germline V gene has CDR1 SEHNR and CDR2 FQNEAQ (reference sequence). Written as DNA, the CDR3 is TGTGCCAGCAGCCAACCCAATCAGCCCCAGCATTTT. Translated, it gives CASSQPNQPQHF.

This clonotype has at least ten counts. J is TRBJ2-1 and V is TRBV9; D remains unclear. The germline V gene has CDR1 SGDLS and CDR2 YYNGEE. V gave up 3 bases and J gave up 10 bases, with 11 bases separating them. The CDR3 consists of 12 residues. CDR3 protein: CASSARVHEQFF. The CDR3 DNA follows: TGTGCCAGCAGCGCCCGGGTCCACGAGCAGTTCTTC. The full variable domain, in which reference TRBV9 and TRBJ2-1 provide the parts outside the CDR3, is DSGVTQTPKHLITATGQRVTLRCSPRSGDLSVYWYQQSLDQGLQFLIQYYNGEERAKGNILERFSAQQFPDLHSELNLSSLELGDSALYFCASSARVHEQFFGPGTRLTVL.

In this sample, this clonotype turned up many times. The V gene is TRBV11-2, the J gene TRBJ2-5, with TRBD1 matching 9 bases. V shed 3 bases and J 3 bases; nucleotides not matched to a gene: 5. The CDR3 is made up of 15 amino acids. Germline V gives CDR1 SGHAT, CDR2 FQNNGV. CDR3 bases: TGTGCCAGCAGCTTGGACAGGGGTGGTGAAGAGACCCAGTACTTC. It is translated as CASSLDRGGEETQYF.

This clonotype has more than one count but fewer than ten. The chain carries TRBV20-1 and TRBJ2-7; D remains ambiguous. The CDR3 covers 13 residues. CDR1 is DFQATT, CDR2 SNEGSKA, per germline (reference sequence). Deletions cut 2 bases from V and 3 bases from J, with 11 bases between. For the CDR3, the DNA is TGCAGTGCTAGAAGATGGAATGACTACGAGCAGTACTTC. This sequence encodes CSARRWNDYEQYF.

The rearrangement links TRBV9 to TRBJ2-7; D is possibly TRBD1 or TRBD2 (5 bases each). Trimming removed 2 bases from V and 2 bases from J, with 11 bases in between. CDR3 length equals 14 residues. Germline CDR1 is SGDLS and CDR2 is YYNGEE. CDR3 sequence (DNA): TGTGCCAGCAGCGTCCGGGACCAGACCTACGAGCAGTACTTC. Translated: CASSVRDQTYEQYF.

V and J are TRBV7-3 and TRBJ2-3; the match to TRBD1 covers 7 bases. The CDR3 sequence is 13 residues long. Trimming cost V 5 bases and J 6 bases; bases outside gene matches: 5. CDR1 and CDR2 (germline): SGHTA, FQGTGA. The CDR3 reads CASSPMTGDTQYF. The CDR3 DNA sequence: TGTGCCAGCAGCCCTATGACAGGGGATACGCAGTATTTT.

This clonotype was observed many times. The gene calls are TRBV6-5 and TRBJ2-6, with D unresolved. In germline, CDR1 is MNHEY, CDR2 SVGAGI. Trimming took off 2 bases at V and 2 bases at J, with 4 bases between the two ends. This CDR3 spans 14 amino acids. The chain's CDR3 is CASSYVTGANVLTF. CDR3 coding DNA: TGTGCCAGCAGTTACGTGACTGGGGCCAACGTCCTGACTTTC.